This is a list of T cell receptor beta chains from one sample in a study of T cell repertoires in cytomegalovirus infection. These receptors have no known antigen. TCRdb independently ran MiXCR on the reads; one entry per CDR3 protein. The profile shows about 570,000 distinct CDR3 sequences, 35% to 50% of them singletons. The sequencing here drew on cultured PBMCs, taken from culture after CMV antigen stimulation. The origin of the receptors is a human donor in good health (CMV status not recorded). Some clones in this sample may be carry-over from other donors' samples. Each CDR3 is given with its conserved first and last residue. The order of the fields is V gene, clone size, J gene, D gene, CDR3 protein, CDR3 DNA. The D gene is left open where the match is weak. Size is omitted from some rows. Given values are once, few, many or a class for expanded clones.

V: TRBV5-1
size: few
J: TRBJ1-2
D: -
CDR3: CASSPLGGDYGYTF
DNA: TGCGCCAGCAGCCCACTGGGAGGGGACTATGGCTACACCTTC

V: TRBV4-3
size: -
J: TRBJ2-7
D: TRBD2
CDR3: CASSLNSGAHEQYF
DNA: TGCGCCAGCAGCCTAAATAGCGGGGCCCACGAGCAGTACTTC

V: TRBV12-3/TRBV12-4
size: -
J: TRBJ2-3
D: TRBD2
CDR3: CASSPRTSGGALSTDTQYF
DNA: TGTGCCAGCAGTCCGAGGACTAGCGGGGGGGCCCTAAGCACAGATACGCAGTATTTT

V: TRBV2
size: few
J: TRBJ1-5
D: -
CDR3: CASSLRLGEGQPQHF
DNA: TGTGCCAGCTCTCTGCGGCTTGGCGAAGGTCAGCCCCAGCATTTT

V: TRBV19
size: -
J: TRBJ1-3
D: -
CDR3: CASSTRKLTGSTIYF
DNA: TGTGCCAGTAGTACCCGAAAACTTACAGGATCCACCATATATTTT

V: TRBV12-3/TRBV12-4
size: few
J: TRBJ2-1
D: TRBD2
CDR3: CASSRRGGAGSEQFF
DNA: TGTGCCAGCAGCCGTCGCGGGGGTGCGGGAAGTGAGCAGTTCTTC

V: TRBV7-6
size: -
J: TRBJ2-5
D: TRBD1
CDR3: CASRPTGDRTQYF
DNA: TGTGCCAGCAGACCGACAGGGGATCGGACCCAGTACTTC

V: TRBV15
size: -
J: TRBJ1-2
D: TRBD1
CDR3: CATSSRTGGNGYTF
DNA: TGTGCCACCAGCAGCCGGACAGGGGGAAATGGCTACACCTTC

V: TRBV20-1
size: -
J: TRBJ2-7
D: TRBD2
CDR3: CSAPFATSGRGEQYF
DNA: TGCAGTGCCCCGTTCGCGACTAGCGGGAGAGGGGAGCAGTACTTC

V: TRBV7-2
size: few
J: TRBJ1-2
D: -
CDR3: CASSLRDAGYGYTF
DNA: TGTGCCAGCAGCTTACGGGACGCGGGCTATGGCTACACCTTC

V: TRBV7-2
size: few
J: TRBJ2-1
D: TRBD2
CDR3: CASSLGSGRLAVYNEQFF
DNA: TGTGCCAGCAGCTTAGGATCCGGTCGACTAGCAGTATACAATGAGCAGTTCTTC

V: TRBV6-1
size: few
J: TRBJ1-5
D: -
CDR3: CASSEPGFRPQHF
DNA: TGTGCCAGCAGTGAACCGGGGTTTCGGCCCCAGCATTTT

V: TRBV10-3
size: -
J: TRBJ2-7
D: -
CDR3: CAISGGGTSSYEQYF
DNA: TGTGCCATCAGTGGCGGCGGGACGAGCTCCTACGAGCAGTACTTC

V: TRBV5-4
size: -
J: TRBJ1-1
D: -
CDR3: CASSNSVGAEAFF
DNA: TGTGCCAGCAGCAATTCAGTAGGGGCTGAAGCTTTCTTT

V: TRBV7-9
size: few
J: TRBJ2-4
D: -
CDR3: CASSQSRAAGNIQYF
DNA: TGTGCCAGCAGCCAGTCCCGGGCCGCCGGAAACATTCAGTACTTC

V: TRBV6-8
size: -
J: TRBJ2-7
D: -
CDR3: CASTSGTASYEQYF
DNA: TGTGCCAGCACCTCCGGGACGGCCTCATACGAGCAGTACTTC

V: TRBV5-3
size: -
J: TRBJ1-5
D: -
CDR3: CASSLDPSQPQHF
DNA: TGTGCCAGCAGCTTGGATCCAAGTCAGCCCCAGCATTTT

V: TRBV7-2
size: few
J: TRBJ2-3
D: TRBD2
CDR3: CASSGHGGGGDTQYF
DNA: TGTGCCAGCAGCGGACACGGGGGGGGAGGCGATACGCAGTATTTT

V: TRBV7-2
size: -
J: TRBJ2-3
D: TRBD2
CDR3: CASSFRREGRLGTQYF
DNA: TGTGCCAGCAGCTTTCGGCGGGAGGGGCGTCTAGGTACGCAGTATTTT

V: TRBV12-3/TRBV12-4
size: -
J: TRBJ1-5
D: -
CDR3: CASSLDFKKEPQHF
DNA: TGTGCCAGCAGTTTGGACTTTAAAAAGGAGCCCCAGCATTTT

V: TRBV7-2
size: -
J: TRBJ2-5
D: -
CDR3: CASSLELALPQYF
DNA: TGTGCCAGCAGCTTAGAACTAGCACTCCCACAGTACTTC

V: TRBV7-2
size: -
J: TRBJ2-7
D: -
CDR3: CASSLGGSREQYF
DNA: TGTGCCAGCAGCTTAGGGGGCTCTAGAGAGCAGTACTTC

V: TRBV7-2
size: -
J: TRBJ2-5
D: -
CDR3: CASSPGVLLNKYF
DNA: TGTGCCAGCAGCCCGGGGGTCCTTCTTAATAAGTACTTC

V: TRBV3-1
size: -
J: TRBJ2-7
D: -
CDR3: CASSLLTTRPYEQYF
DNA: TGTGCCAGCAGCCTCCTGACTACAAGACCGTACGAGCAGTACTTC

V: TRBV6-6
size: -
J: TRBJ2-2
D: TRBD2
CDR3: CASSYSMAAGGGTGELFF
DNA: TGTGCCAGCAGTTACTCGATGGCGGCGGGGGGCGGCACCGGGGAGCTGTTTTTT

V: TRBV9
size: -
J: TRBJ2-1
D: TRBD2
CDR3: CASSVGGRSYNEQFF
DNA: TGTGCCAGCAGCGTAGGCGGGAGATCCTACAATGAGCAGTTCTTC

V: TRBV10-3
size: -
J: TRBJ2-3
D: -
CDR3: CAITQDTTDTQYF
DNA: TGTGCCATCACTCAGGACACTACAGATACGCAGTATTTT

V: TRBV7-9
size: few
J: TRBJ1-3
D: TRBD1
CDR3: CASRRQQGETGNTIYF
DNA: TGTGCCAGCAGACGCCAACAGGGGGAAACTGGAAACACCATATATTTT

V: TRBV19
size: -
J: TRBJ2-3
D: -
CDR3: CASSIRRDTQYF
DNA: TGTGCCAGTAGTATTCGGAGGGATACGCAGTATTTT

V: TRBV4-1
size: few
J: TRBJ1-1
D: -
CDR3: CASSQEVGGTGLNTEAFF
DNA: TGCGCCAGCAGCCAAGAAGTTGGAGGTACGGGACTGAACACTGAAGCTTTCTTT

V: TRBV3-1
size: few
J: TRBJ1-5
D: -
CDR3: CASSRRPQHF
DNA: TGTGCCAGCAGCCGGAGGCCCCAGCATTTT

V: TRBV6-2/TRBV6-3
size: few
J: TRBJ2-7
D: TRBD1
CDR3: CASRDDRALSYEQYF
DNA: TGTGCCAGCAGAGACGACAGGGCCCTTTCCTACGAGCAGTACTTC

V: TRBV6-5
size: -
J: TRBJ1-2
D: -
CDR3: CASSLDGPYGYTF
DNA: TGTGCCAGCAGCCTAGACGGGCCCTATGGCTACACCTTC

V: TRBV7-2
size: few
J: TRBJ2-1
D: -
CDR3: CASSPFDEQFF
DNA: TGTGCCAGCAGCCCTTTTGATGAGCAGTTCTTC

V: TRBV7-2
size: -
J: TRBJ2-7
D: -
CDR3: CASSSRTSYEQYF
DNA: TGTGCCAGCAGTTCTAGGACTTCCTACGAGCAGTACTTC

V: TRBV28
size: few
J: TRBJ2-3
D: TRBD2
CDR3: CAGTRGGVTDTQYF
DNA: TGTGCCGGGACGCGGGGGGGCGTAACAGATACGCAGTATTTT

V: TRBV7-2
size: many
J: TRBJ1-1
D: TRBD1
CDR3: CASSLGTGVATEAFF
DNA: TGTGCCAGCAGCTTGGGTACAGGGGTAGCGACTGAAGCTTTCTTT

V: TRBV6-1
size: -
J: TRBJ1-1
D: TRBD1
CDR3: CASRSRGMNTEAFF
DNA: TGTGCCAGCAGAAGCAGGGGGATGAACACTGAAGCTTTCTTT

V: TRBV12-3/TRBV12-4
size: many
J: TRBJ2-7
D: TRBD2
CDR3: CASSSLSGAYEQYF
DNA: TGTGCCAGCAGTTCCCTTAGCGGGGCCTACGAGCAGTACTTC

V: TRBV4-1
size: -
J: TRBJ1-4
D: TRBD1
CDR3: CASSQGQGPTNEKLFF
DNA: TGCGCCAGCAGCCAAGGACAGGGGCCAACTAATGAAAAACTGTTTTTT

V: TRBV7-2
size: few
J: TRBJ2-7
D: TRBD2
CDR3: CASSARLAYEQYF
DNA: TGTGCCAGCAGCGCCCGACTAGCGTACGAGCAGTACTTC

V: TRBV7-2
size: -
J: TRBJ1-2
D: TRBD1
CDR3: CASSLAGTGDLLGYTF
DNA: TGTGCCAGCAGCTTAGCAGGGACAGGGGATCTATTGGGCTACACCTTC

V: TRBV29-1
size: -
J: TRBJ1-2
D: -
CDR3: CSARGGLYGYTF
DNA: TGCAGCGCCCGGGGTGGACTCTATGGCTACACCTTC

V: TRBV10-3
size: -
J: TRBJ1-5
D: -
CDR3: CAISAALGLNQPQHF
DNA: TGTGCCATCAGTGCCGCCTTGGGGCTCAATCAGCCCCAGCATTTT

V: TRBV27
size: -
J: TRBJ2-4
D: -
CDR3: CASSLLSQKNIQYF
DNA: TGTGCCAGCAGTTTATTGTCACAGAAAAACATTCAGTACTTC

V: TRBV4-1
size: -
J: TRBJ2-7
D: TRBD1
CDR3: CASSRVPGQDAYEQYF
DNA: TGCGCCAGCAGCCGAGTTCCGGGACAGGACGCCTACGAGCAGTACTTC

V: TRBV12-3/TRBV12-4
size: -
J: TRBJ2-1
D: TRBD2
CDR3: CASSPNGGAYNEQFF
DNA: TGTGCCAGCAGTCCTAACGGGGGGGCCTACAATGAGCAGTTCTTC